The T cell receptor beta chain under discussion was sequenced for a study of cytomegalovirus exposure and HLA in healthy donors. General observations from the study: Altogether, some 170 TCR beta chains were recorded as cytomegalovirus-associated. Later analysis showed most CMV-associated TCR beta chains appearing HLA-restricted.

On this clone: Its antigen is undetermined.

Trimming at V came to 1 base and at J to 5 bases, leaving 9 bases not matched to a gene. CDR3 size: 17 residues. Per the germline V gene, CDR1 is LNHDA and CDR2 is SQIVND (reference sequence). PCR amplification relied on 60 Vbeta primers (plus 13 Jbeta primers). Some clones are missing from TCRdb's copy, which holds only in-frame ones; the method was immunoSEQ multiplex PCR. The table records 180,000 or so clones, 80% of them present only once. The specimen was PBMCs. The chain uses TRBV19 and TRBJ1-5; the match to TRBD1 covers 9 bases. The TCR was taken from a woman aged 45 to 65 in good health and CMV-seropositive. DNA of the CDR3: TGTGCCAGTAGTATAGGGTGGGGGACAGGGCCGGATCAGCCCCAGCATTTT. Protein product: CASSIGWGTGPDQPQHF.